This T cell receptor (beta chain) was sequenced during a study of blood T cell repertoires in COVID-19. Across the study: Sites in the United States, Italy and Spain provided acute and convalescent COVID-19 samples. Nucleic acid was either cDNA or gDNA, and it came from T cells, B-cell-depleted T cells, or PBMCs.

In the study's own analysis: How many nucleated cells were present was estimated from reference gene primer amplification. Sequencing was performed with immunoSEQ multiplex PCR; in TCRdb, only in-frame clones are kept and a portion is missing. Clonal size and the V and J genes are those of that table, whereas D and trimming came from the DNA. The table lists approximately 430,000 clones, 75% to 90% of them singletons. The CDR3 covers 14 residues. Germline V gene lookup returns CDR1 MNHEY and CDR2 SVGEGT. V dropped 1 base and J dropped 10 bases, with 14 bases sitting between them. V gene TRBV6-2 or TRBV6-3 combines with J gene TRBJ2-1; D is unclear. The sample consisted of peripheral blood. The sequence derives from a woman in her 30s with active or convalescent COVID-19. CDR3 nucleotides: TGTGCCAGCAGTTACTACCTCCGGCCGGAGGAGCAGTTCTTC. Its protein is CASSYYLRPEEQFF.